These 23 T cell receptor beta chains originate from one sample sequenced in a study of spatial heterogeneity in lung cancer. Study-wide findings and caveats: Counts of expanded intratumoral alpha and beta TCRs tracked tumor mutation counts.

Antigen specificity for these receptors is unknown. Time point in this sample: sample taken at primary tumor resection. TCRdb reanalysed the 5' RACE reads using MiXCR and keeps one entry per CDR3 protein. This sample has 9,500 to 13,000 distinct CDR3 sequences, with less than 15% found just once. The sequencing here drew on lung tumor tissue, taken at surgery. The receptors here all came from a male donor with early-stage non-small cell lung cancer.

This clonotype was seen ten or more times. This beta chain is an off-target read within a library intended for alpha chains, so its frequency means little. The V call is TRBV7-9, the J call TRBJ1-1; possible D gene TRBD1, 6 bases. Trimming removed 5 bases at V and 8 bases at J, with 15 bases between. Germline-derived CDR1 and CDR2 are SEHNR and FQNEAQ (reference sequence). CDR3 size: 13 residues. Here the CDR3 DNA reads TGTGCCAGCAGCGCACAGAACAGGGCCGAAGCTTTCTTT. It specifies CASSAQNRAEAFF.

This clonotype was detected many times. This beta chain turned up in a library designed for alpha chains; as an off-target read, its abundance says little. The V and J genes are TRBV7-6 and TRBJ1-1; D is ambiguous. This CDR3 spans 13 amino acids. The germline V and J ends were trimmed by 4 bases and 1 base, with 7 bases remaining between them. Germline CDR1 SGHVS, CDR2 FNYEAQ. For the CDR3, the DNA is TGTGCCAGCAGCTCGCCACCGAACACTGAAGCTTTCTTT. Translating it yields CASSSPPNTEAFF.

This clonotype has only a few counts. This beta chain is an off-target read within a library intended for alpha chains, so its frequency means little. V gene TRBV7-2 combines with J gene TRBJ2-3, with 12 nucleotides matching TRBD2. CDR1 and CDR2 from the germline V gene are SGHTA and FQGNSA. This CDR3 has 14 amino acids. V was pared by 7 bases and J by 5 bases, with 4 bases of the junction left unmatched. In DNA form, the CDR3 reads TGTGCCAGCATGATGGGACTAGCGGGAGATACGCAGTATTTT. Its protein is CASMMGLAGDTQYF.

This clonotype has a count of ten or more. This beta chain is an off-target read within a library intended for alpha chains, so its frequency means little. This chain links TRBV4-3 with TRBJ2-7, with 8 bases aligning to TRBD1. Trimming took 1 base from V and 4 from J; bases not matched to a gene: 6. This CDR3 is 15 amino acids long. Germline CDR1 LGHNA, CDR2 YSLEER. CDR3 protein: CASSQVGRGPYEQYF. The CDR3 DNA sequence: TGCGCCAGCAGCCAAGTGGGCAGGGGGCCATACGAGCAGTACTTC.

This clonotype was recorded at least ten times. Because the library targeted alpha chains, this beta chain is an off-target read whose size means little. CDR3 amino acids: CASSYGQGSYEQYF. The CDR3 nucleotides are TGTGCCAGCAGTTACGGACAGGGGTCCTACGAGCAGTACTTC. V is TRBV6-5 and J is TRBJ2-7, with 9 nucleotides matching TRBD1. J was trimmed by 1 base and V by 2 bases; bases with no gene match: 0. This CDR3 contains 14 residues. CDR1 is MNHEY and CDR2 is SVGAGI in the germline V gene.

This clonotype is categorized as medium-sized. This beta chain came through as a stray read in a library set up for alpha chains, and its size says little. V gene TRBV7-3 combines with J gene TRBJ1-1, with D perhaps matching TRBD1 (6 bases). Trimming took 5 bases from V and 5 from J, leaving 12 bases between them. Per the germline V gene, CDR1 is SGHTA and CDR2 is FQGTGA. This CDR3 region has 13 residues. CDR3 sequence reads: CASSTQGSTEAFF. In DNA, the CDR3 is TGTGCCAGCAGCACACAGGGATCTACTGAAGCTTTCTTT.

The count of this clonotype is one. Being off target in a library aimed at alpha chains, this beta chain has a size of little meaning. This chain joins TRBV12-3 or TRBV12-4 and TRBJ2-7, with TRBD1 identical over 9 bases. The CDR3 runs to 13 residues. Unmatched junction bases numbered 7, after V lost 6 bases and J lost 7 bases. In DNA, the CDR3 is TGTGCCAGCAGAAGGACAGGGGCGGGAGAGCAGTACTTC. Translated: CASRRTGAGEQYF.

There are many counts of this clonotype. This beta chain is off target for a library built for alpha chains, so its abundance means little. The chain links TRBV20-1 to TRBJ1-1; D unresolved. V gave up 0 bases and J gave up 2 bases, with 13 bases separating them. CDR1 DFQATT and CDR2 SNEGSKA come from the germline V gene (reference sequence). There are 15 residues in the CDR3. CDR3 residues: CSARDTRRVNTEAFF. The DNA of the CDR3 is TGCAGTGCTAGAGATACACGGAGGGTCAACACTGAAGCTTTCTTT.

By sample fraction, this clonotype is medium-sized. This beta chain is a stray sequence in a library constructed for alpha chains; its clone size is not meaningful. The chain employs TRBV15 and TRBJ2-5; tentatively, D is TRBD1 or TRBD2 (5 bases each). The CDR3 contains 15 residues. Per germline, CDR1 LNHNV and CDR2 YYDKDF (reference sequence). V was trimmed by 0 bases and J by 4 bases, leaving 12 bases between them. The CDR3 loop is CATSRDRGVGETQYF. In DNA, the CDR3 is TGTGCCACCAGCAGAGATAGAGGGGTAGGAGAGACCCAGTACTTC. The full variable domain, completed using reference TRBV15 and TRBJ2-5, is DAMVIQNPRYQVTQFGKPVTLSCSQTLNHNVMYWYQQKSSQAPKLLFHYYDKDFNNEADTPDNFQSRRPNTSFCFLDIRSPGLGDTAMYLCATSRDRGVGETQYFGPGTRLLVL.

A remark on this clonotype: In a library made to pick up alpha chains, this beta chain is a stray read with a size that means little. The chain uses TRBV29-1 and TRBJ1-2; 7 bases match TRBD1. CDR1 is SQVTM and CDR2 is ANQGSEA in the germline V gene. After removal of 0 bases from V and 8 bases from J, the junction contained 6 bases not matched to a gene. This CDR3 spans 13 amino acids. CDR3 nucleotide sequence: TGCAGCGTTGAAGAATCAACAGGGGTAGGCTACACCTTC. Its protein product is CSVEESTGVGYTF.

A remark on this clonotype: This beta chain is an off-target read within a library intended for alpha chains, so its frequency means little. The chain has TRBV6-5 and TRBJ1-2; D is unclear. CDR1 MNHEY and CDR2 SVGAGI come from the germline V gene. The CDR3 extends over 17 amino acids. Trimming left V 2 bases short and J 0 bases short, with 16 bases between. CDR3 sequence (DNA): TGTGCCAGCAGTTACATTTCGTCGCGAGAGACTAACTATGGCTACACCTTC. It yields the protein CASSYISSRETNYGYTF.

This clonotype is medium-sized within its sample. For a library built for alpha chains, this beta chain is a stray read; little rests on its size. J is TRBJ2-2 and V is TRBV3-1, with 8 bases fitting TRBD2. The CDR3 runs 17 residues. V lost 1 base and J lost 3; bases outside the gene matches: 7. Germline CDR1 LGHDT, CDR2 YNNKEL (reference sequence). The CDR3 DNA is TGTGCCAGCAGCCAAGGTACTACTAGCGGATACACCGGGGAGCTGTTTTTT. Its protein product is CASSQGTTSGYTGELFF.

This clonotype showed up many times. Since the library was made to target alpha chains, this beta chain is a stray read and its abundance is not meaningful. The CDR3 is CASRVTAYQETQYF. The CDR3 DNA sequence: TGTGCCAGCAGGGTGACAGCTTACCAAGAGACCCAGTACTTC. The rearrangement joins TRBV27 to TRBJ2-5, with a weak D call TRBD1 (5 bases). The length of the CDR3 is 14 residues. The germline V gene encodes CDR1 MNHEY and CDR2 SMNVEV (reference sequence). Trimming removed 6 bases at V and 0 bases at J, with 11 bases between.

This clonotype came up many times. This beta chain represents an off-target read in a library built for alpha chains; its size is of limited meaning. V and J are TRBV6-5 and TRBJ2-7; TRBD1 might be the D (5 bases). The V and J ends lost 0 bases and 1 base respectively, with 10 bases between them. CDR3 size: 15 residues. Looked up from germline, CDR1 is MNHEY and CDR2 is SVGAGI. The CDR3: CASSYSIKGSYEQYF. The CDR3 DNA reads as TGTGCCAGCAGTTACTCGATTAAGGGGTCCTACGAGCAGTACTTC.

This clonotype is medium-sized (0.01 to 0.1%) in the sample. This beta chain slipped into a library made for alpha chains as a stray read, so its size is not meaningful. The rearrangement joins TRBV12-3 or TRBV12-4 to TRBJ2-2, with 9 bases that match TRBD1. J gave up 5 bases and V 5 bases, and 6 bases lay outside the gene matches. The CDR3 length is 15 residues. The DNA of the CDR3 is TGTGCCAGCAGTACGGGACAGGGAAAGACCGGGGAGCTGTTTTTT. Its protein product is CASSTGQGKTGELFF.

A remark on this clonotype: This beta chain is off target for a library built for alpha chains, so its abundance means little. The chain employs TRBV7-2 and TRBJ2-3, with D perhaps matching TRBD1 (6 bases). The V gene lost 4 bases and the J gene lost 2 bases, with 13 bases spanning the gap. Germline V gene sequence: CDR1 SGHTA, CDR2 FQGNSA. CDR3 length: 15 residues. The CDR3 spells CASSSQGILTDTQYF. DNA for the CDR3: TGTGCCAGCAGCTCACAGGGTATTCTCACAGATACGCAGTATTTT.

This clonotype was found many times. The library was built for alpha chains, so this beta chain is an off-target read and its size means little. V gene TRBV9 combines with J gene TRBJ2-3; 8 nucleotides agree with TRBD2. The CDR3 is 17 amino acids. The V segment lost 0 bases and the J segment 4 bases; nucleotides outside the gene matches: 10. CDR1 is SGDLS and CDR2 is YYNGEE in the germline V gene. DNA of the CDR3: TGTGCCAGCAGCGTAGAGGTTTCGGGAGGGCCCGCAGATACGCAGTATTTT. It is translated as CASSVEVSGGPADTQYF. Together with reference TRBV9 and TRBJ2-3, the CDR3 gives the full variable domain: DSGVTQTPKHLITATGQRVTLRCSPRSGDLSVYWYQQSLDQGLQFLIQYYNGEERAKGNILERFSAQQFPDLHSELNLSSLELGDSALYFCASSVEVSGGPADTQYFGPGTRLTVL.

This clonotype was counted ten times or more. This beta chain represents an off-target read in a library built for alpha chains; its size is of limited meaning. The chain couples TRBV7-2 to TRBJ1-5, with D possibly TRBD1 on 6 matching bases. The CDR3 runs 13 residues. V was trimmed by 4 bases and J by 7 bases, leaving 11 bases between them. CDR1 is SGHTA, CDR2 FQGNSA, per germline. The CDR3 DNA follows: TGTGCCAGCAGCTCCCAGAGGGGGCAGCCCCAGCATTTT. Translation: CASSSQRGQPQHF.

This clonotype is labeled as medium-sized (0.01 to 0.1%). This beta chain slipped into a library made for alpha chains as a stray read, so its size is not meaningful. The CDR3 loop is CASSFGQGPGYTF. CDR3 coding DNA: TGTGCCAGCAGCTTTGGGCAGGGGCCTGGCTACACCTTC. The V and J genes are TRBV7-2 and TRBJ1-2; TRBD1 is a possible D gene (6 bases). The CDR3 runs 13 residues. Germline lookup yields CDR1 SGHTA and CDR2 FQGNSA. With 3 bases removed from V and 7 bases from J, the gap between germline ends came to 12 bases.

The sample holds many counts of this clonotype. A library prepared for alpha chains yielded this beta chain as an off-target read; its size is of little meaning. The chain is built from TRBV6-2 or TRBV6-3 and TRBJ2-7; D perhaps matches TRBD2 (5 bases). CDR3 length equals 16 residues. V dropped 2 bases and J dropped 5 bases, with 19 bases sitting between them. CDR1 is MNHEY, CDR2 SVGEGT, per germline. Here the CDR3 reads CASSYVAGLLHHEQYF. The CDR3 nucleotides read TGTGCCAGCAGTTACGTCGCGGGTCTGCTTCACCACGAGCAGTACTTC.

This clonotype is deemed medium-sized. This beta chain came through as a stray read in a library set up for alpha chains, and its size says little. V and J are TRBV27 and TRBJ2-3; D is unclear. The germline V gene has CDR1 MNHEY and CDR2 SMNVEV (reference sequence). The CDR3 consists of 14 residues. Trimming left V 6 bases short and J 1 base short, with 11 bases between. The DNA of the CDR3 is TGTGCCAGCAGAACACCCTTGGGCACAGATACGCAGTATTTT. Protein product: CASRTPLGTDTQYF.

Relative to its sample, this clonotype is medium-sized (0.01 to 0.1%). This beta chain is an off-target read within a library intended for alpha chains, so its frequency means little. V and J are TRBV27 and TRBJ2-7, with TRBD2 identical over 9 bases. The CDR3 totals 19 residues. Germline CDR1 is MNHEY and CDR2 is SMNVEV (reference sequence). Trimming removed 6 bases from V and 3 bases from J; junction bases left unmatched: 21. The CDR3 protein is CASRPRTSDPSSLYYEQYF. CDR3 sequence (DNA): TGTGCCAGCAGACCCAGGACTAGCGACCCATCTTCCCTCTACTACGAGCAGTACTTC.

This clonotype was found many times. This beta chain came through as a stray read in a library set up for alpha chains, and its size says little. CDR3 loop: CSARRTGANYEQYF. CDR3 coding DNA: TGCAGTGCTAGGAGGACAGGGGCGAACTACGAGCAGTACTTC. The chain combines TRBV20-1 with TRBJ2-7, with TRBD1 identical over 9 bases. CDR3 size: 14 residues. Trimming removed 3 bases from V and 3 bases from J; junction bases left unmatched: 6. Germline CDR1 reads DFQATT; CDR2 reads SNEGSKA (reference sequence).